The source of this T cell receptor (beta chain) is a study of T cell responses to AZD1222 COVID-19 vaccine. Germline V gene data show CDR1 as GTSNPN and CDR2 as SVGIG (reference sequence). CDR3 length: 14 amino acids. Germline trimming cut 3 bases from V and 2 bases from J; bases unmatched to any gene: 4. Method: immunoSEQ multiplex PCR; TCRdb's copy keeps in-frame clones and lacks some. This sample yields 120,000 to 150,000 clones, of which around 88% are seen a single time; about 14% belongs to the top ten. This clone appeared a single time. What it binds is not known. Study results and caveats: The number of AZD1222 recipients seropositive at baseline was only 5 to 7.

The TCR comes from an adult in good health. The specimen comprised peripheral blood, sampled on day 0 of AZD1222 vaccination. The chain joins TRBV30 to TRBJ2-3; 8 positions agree with TRBD1. The CDR3 sequence is CAWRQGGHTDTQYF. The CDR3 bases are TGTGCCTGGAGACAGGGGGGACACACAGATACGCAGTATTTT.